The sequence of this TCR beta chain was determined in a study of blood T cell repertoires in COVID-19. Sequencing was performed with immunoSEQ multiplex PCR; in TCRdb, only in-frame clones are kept and a portion is missing. The repertoire includes some 150,000 clones, under 85% of them detected once, and about 1.4% sits in the top ten. The sequenced material came from peripheral blood. This receptor was taken from a human donor in a cohort sampled during active COVID-19.

In DNA form, the CDR3 reads TGTGCCTGGGGGACAGCGGGCTCTGGAAACACCATATATTTT. Translated: CAWGTAGSGNTIYF. This chain joins TRBV30 and TRBJ1-3, with TRBD1 matching over 7 bases. Germline CDR1 reads GTSNPN; CDR2 reads SVGIG (reference sequence). The CDR3 spans 14 residues. The V and J ends lost 5 bases and 0 bases, in that order; junction bases with no gene match: 4.